Following are 13 T cell receptor beta chains from one sample sequenced in a study of blood T cell repertoires in COVID-19. Profiling relied on immunoSEQ multiplex PCR, and the TCRdb table lists in-frame clones only, not all of them. The sample has 120,000 or so clones; less than 90% are singletons. Source material: peripheral blood. The source is a man older than 75 with active or convalescent COVID-19.

This chain uses TRBV11-1 with TRBJ1-1; TRBD1 might be the D (6 bases). Trimming removed 5 bases at V and 11 bases at J, with 21 bases between. Germline lookup yields CDR1 SGHAT and CDR2 FQDESV (reference sequence). This CDR3 region has 14 residues. The CDR3 nucleotides are TGTGCCAGCAGCCCGGACAGCGCAATCGGAAAGGCTTTCTTT. Protein product: CASSPDSAIGKAFF.

The chain carries TRBV5-4 and TRBJ2-5, with TRBD2 identical over 13 bases. Per germline, CDR1 SGHNT and CDR2 YYREEE (reference sequence). This CDR3 contains 15 residues. The trim removed 3 bases at V and 5 bases at J, leaving 4 bases unmatched. DNA of the CDR3: TGTGCCAGCAGCTCCGGGACTAGCGGGGTGGAGACCCAGTACTTC. Encoded protein: CASSSGTSGVETQYF. The full variable domain, its missing parts supplied by reference TRBV5-4 and TRBJ2-5, is ETGVTQSPTHLIKTRGQQVTLRCSSQSGHNTVSWYQQALGQGPQFIFQYYREEENGRGNFPPRFSGLQFPNYSSELNVNALELDDSALYLCASSSGTSGVETQYFGPGTRLLVL.

This clone was recorded once. The gene calls are TRBV30 and TRBJ2-5; no reliable D call. The CDR3 is 11 residues long. V was cut by 0 bases and J by 7 bases, with 6 bases left in between. Germline CDR1 and CDR2: GTSNPN and SVGIG (reference sequence). The CDR3 nucleotides are TGTGCCTGGAGTGTTATCGGGACCCAGTACTTC. Translating gives CAWSVIGTQYF.

The J gene is TRBJ1-5, the V gene TRBV6-5; 8 positions match TRBD1. The CDR3 extends over 15 amino acids. Germline CDR1 MNHEY, CDR2 SVGAGI. V lost 10 bases, J lost 0 bases, and 8 bases stayed unmatched. In DNA, the CDR3 is TGTGCCACCCGACAGGGGTTTAATAGCAATCAGCCCCAGCATTTT. It is translated as CATRQGFNSNQPQHF.

The V call is TRBV10-3, the J call TRBJ1-2; 10 bases map to TRBD1. Germline CDR1 and CDR2: ENHRY and SYGVKD. Trimming cost V 4 bases and J 2 bases; bases outside gene matches: 1. This CDR3 has 14 amino acids. DNA of the CDR3: TGTGCCATCAGTGCGGACAGGGGGAACTATGGCTACACCTTC. It codes for CAISADRGNYGYTF.

The rearrangement uses TRBV6-2 or TRBV6-3 and TRBJ1-5; weak D call: TRBD1 (6 bases). With 0 bases removed from V and 5 bases from J, the gap between germline ends came to 20 bases. The CDR3 sequence is 18 residues long. Germline-derived CDR1 and CDR2 are MNHEY and SVGEGT. The CDR3 reads CASSYSTRKTGGYQPQHF. The CDR3 DNA reads as TGTGCCAGCAGTTACTCGACGAGGAAGACAGGCGGTTATCAGCCCCAGCATTTT.

The chain joins TRBV25-1 to TRBJ1-2, with TRBD1 matching 7 bases. V trimming: 1 base; J trimming: 5 bases; junction bases outside the gene matches: 4. The CDR3 extends over 14 amino acids. CDR1 MGHDK and CDR2 SYGVNS come from the germline V gene. The CDR3 DNA reads TGTGCCAGCAGTGAATCCGGCAGGGGGTATGGCTACACCTTC. This gives the protein CASSESGRGYGYTF.

This chain uses TRBV10-3 with TRBJ1-2; D is ambiguous. The CDR3 sequence is 13 residues long. The ends were cut back, 3 bases at V and 3 bases at J, with 8 bases in the middle. Germline CDR1 is ENHRY and CDR2 is SYGVKD. The chain's CDR3 is CAISDSSDYGYTF. The CDR3 DNA sequence: TGTGCCATCAGTGACAGTTCCGACTATGGCTACACCTTC.

The J gene is TRBJ1-2, the V gene TRBV27, with TRBD1 matching 10 bases. V shed 3 bases, J shed 7 bases, and the junction held 2 bases outside the gene matches. Germline lookup yields CDR1 MNHEY and CDR2 SMNVEV (reference sequence). CDR3 length: 13 amino acids. CDR3 in DNA: TGTGCCAGCAGTTTCGGGACAGGGGTTGGCTACACCTTC. It yields the protein CASSFGTGVGYTF.

J is TRBJ2-1 and V is TRBV6-2 or TRBV6-3; the match to TRBD2 covers 14 bases. The germline V gene encodes CDR1 MNHEY and CDR2 SVGEGT. The trim removed 4 bases at V and 8 bases at J, leaving 7 bases unmatched. The CDR3 spans 16 residues. Written as DNA, the CDR3 is TGTGCCAGCAGTTTCATGGGGACTAGCGGGAGTTATGAGCAGTTCTTC. This encodes CASSFMGTSGSYEQFF.

This chain connects TRBV7-8 to TRBJ1-5, with 7 bases lining up with TRBD1. CDR3 length equals 16 residues. CDR1 is SGHVS and CDR2 is FQNEAQ in the germline V gene. J lost 4 bases, V lost 5 bases, and 11 bases had no gene match. CDR3 residues: CASSRGTVPSNQPQHF. Written as DNA, the CDR3 is TGTGCCAGCAGCCGTGGGACAGTCCCCTCTAATCAGCCCCAGCATTTT.

The chain has TRBV18 and TRBJ1-1, with 9 bases matching TRBD1. The V gene's germline CDR1 is KGHSH and CDR2 LQKENI. With V trimmed by 4 bases and J by 2 bases, 2 bases remained unmatched. CDR3 size: 14 residues. This chain's CDR3 is CASSRQGENTEAFF. CDR3 bases: TGTGCCAGCTCACGACAGGGGGAAAACACTGAAGCTTTCTTT.

The rearrangement joins TRBV11-2 to TRBJ1-2; 8 bases match TRBD1. Germline V gene data show CDR1 as SGHAT and CDR2 as FQNNGV. J lost 6 bases, V lost 5 bases, and 2 bases had no gene match. This CDR3 spans 12 amino acids. CDR3 nucleotide sequence: TGTGCCAGCAGCCCGACAGGGGATGGCTACACCTTC. It codes for CASSPTGDGYTF.